Each of the 15 T cell receptor beta chains below was sequenced from the same sample in a study of the immune and genomic landscape of osteosarcoma. Only in-frame clones appear in the TCRdb table, and some are missing; sequencing was by immunoSEQ multiplex PCR. The repertoire holds some 10,000 clones, 70% to 80% seen once, with around 19% in the top ten. Poor-prognosis osteosarcoma patients supplied post-treatment primary, local recurrence and metastasis tumor specimens. The sample consisted of osteosarcoma tumor tissue from the lung. The source of these receptors is a human donor with osteosarcoma.

This clone rates as medium-sized (0.01 to 0.1%). The rearrangement links TRBV7-8 to TRBJ1-5, with a possible D match to TRBD1 (5 bases). CDR1 is SGHVS and CDR2 is FQNEAQ in the germline V gene. Trimming shortened V by 2 bases and J by 4 bases, and 9 bases separated the two germline ends. This CDR3 contains 14 residues. Written as DNA, the CDR3 is TGTGCCAGCAGCTTACCGGGGGGGAATCAGCCCCAGCATTTT. As protein: CASSLPGGNQPQHF.

The chain uses TRBV12-2 and TRBJ1-4. TRBV12-2 is labeled a pseudogene. The CDR3 is 13 residues long. The CDR3 DNA follows: TGTGCAAGTCGCCTTACCTCGTGGGAAAAACTGTTTTTT. Residues: CASRLTSWEKLFF.

This clone was counted only a few times. The V call is TRBV5-1, the J call TRBJ2-7; 10 nucleotides match TRBD2. Germline lookup yields CDR1 SGHRS and CDR2 YFSETQ. V dropped 5 bases and J dropped 6; count of bases not matched to a gene: 5. This CDR3 region has 13 residues. Here the CDR3 DNA reads TGCGCCAGCAGACTAGCGGGGCCGTCCGAGCAGTACTTC. Translated, it gives CASRLAGPSEQYF.

This chain connects TRBV30 to TRBJ1-4; maybe TRBD1 (6 bases). CDR1 and CDR2 (germline): GTSNPN, SVGIG (reference sequence). The ends were cut back, 3 bases at V and 12 bases at J, with 17 bases in the middle. CDR3 length equals 13 residues. The CDR3 bases are TGTGCCTGGAGCGTCTCTAATCGGGGGCAACTGTTTTTT. Its translation is CAWSVSNRGQLFF.

V is TRBV19 and J is TRBJ2-5, with D perhaps matching TRBD1 or TRBD2 (6 bases each). The germline CDR1 and CDR2 sequences are LNHDA and SQIVND (reference sequence). Deletions cut 8 bases from V and 5 bases from J, with 24 bases between. The CDR3 covers 16 residues. The CDR3 DNA follows: TGTGCCAGTGGCCGTCAGACAGGAGGGTCCGGGGAGACCCAGTACTTC. Translation: CASGRQTGGSGETQYF. The entire variable domain, with the rest obtained from reference TRBV19 and TRBJ2-5, is as follows: DGGITQSPKYLFRKEGQNVTLSCEQNLNHDAMYWYRQDPGQGLRLIYYSQIVNDFQKGDIAEGYSVSREKKESFPLTVTSAQKNPTAFYLCASGRQTGGSGETQYFGPGTRLLVL.

J is TRBJ2-3 and V is TRBV4-1; 9 bases fit TRBD2. Germline CDR1 MGHRA, CDR2 YSYEKL. CDR3 size: 17 residues. V shed 0 bases and J 4 bases; nucleotides not matched to a gene: 8. The CDR3 nucleotides are TGCGCCAGCAGCCAAGATCGGGCTAGCGGGGCTCCAGATACGCAGTATTTT. Residues: CASSQDRASGAPDTQYF.

The V gene is TRBV6-6, the J gene TRBJ1-6; 7 nucleotides match TRBD1. Germline CDR1 and CDR2: MNHNY and SVGAGI (reference sequence). This CDR3 region has 15 residues. V was pared by 2 bases and J by 8 bases, with 6 bases of the junction left unmatched. The CDR3 loop reads CASSYGNRGDSPLHF. CDR3 nucleotides: TGTGCCAGCAGTTACGGGAACAGGGGCGATTCACCCCTCCACTTT.

The table lists this clone with a few counts. The chain has TRBV29-1 and TRBJ2-2; 7 bases line up with TRBD1. The CDR3 totals 14 residues. Per the germline V gene, CDR1 is SQVTM and CDR2 is ANQGSEA. V shed 4 bases, J shed 6 bases, and the junction held 8 bases outside the gene matches. CDR3 residues: CSVAEGASAGELFF. CDR3 nucleotide sequence: TGCAGCGTTGCCGAGGGGGCGTCGGCCGGGGAGCTGTTTTTT.

This clone turned up a few times. The chain uses TRBV19 and TRBJ2-3, with 7 nucleotides matching TRBD2. CDR1 is LNHDA, CDR2 SQIVND, per germline (reference sequence). The length of the CDR3 is 14 residues. Trimming removed 5 bases from V and 8 bases from J; junction bases left unmatched: 10. The CDR3 DNA is TGTGCCAGTAGTGTACCCCAACCGGGAGGTACGCAGTATTTT. It translates to CASSVPQPGGTQYF.

J is TRBJ1-1 and V is TRBV9; possibly TRBD1 for D (6 bases). Germline V lookup: CDR1 SGDLS, CDR2 YYNGEE. With 1 base removed from V and 4 bases from J, the gap between germline ends came to 11 bases. There are 14 residues in the CDR3. The CDR3 DNA is TGTGCCAGCAGCGTACCGGGGGCGTCCACTGAAGCTTTCTTT. It yields the protein CASSVPGASTEAFF.

V usage is TRBV5-4 and J usage is TRBJ2-5; D perhaps matches TRBD1 (6 bases). Germline V gene data show CDR1 as SGHNT and CDR2 as YYREEE (reference sequence). Trimming stripped 0 bases from V and 4 bases from J, with 10 bases between. The CDR3 is 14 amino acids. In DNA, the CDR3 is TGTGCCAGCAGCTTGGAGGTGGGGGCAGAGACCCAGTACTTC. Translating it yields CASSLEVGAETQYF.

The chain uses TRBV27 and TRBJ2-7; D not certain. The CDR3 extends over 15 amino acids. The V gene's germline CDR1 is MNHEY and CDR2 SMNVEV (reference sequence). V lost 5 bases and J lost 5, with 19 bases in between. This CDR3 is CASSPLGGVPDEQYF. In nucleotides, the CDR3 is TGTGCCAGCAGTCCCCTGGGCGGAGTTCCAGACGAGCAGTACTTC.

The gene calls are TRBV5-4 and TRBJ2-1, with unresolved D. Germline values: CDR1 SGHNT, CDR2 YYREEE (reference sequence). V was pared by 1 base and J by 5 bases, with 16 bases between. CDR3 length: 16 amino acids. The CDR3 loop reads CASSLRVRSFDNEQFF. DNA of the CDR3: TGTGCCAGCAGCTTGAGGGTTCGGAGTTTCGACAATGAGCAGTTCTTC.

This clone showed up just once. The V gene is TRBV15, the J gene TRBJ2-1; 11 nucleotides agree with TRBD2. Germline V gives CDR1 LNHNV, CDR2 YYDKDF (reference sequence). The CDR3 has 15 amino acids. V shed 6 bases and J 9 bases; nucleotides not matched to a gene: 10. In DNA, the CDR3 is TGTGCCACCAGTCCAGCTACTAGCGGGAGTTCTGAGCAGTTCTTC. Translated, it gives CATSPATSGSSEQFF.

In nucleotides, the CDR3 is TGTGCCAGCAGTTTCCACTCTGGGGCCAACGTCCTGACTTTC. Its translation is CASSFHSGANVLTF. The chain couples TRBV27 to TRBJ2-6; D uncertain. The CDR3 loop spans 14 amino acids. Trimming shortened V by 3 bases and J by 0 bases, and 3 bases separated the two germline ends. Germline assignment: CDR1 MNHEY and CDR2 SMNVEV (reference sequence).